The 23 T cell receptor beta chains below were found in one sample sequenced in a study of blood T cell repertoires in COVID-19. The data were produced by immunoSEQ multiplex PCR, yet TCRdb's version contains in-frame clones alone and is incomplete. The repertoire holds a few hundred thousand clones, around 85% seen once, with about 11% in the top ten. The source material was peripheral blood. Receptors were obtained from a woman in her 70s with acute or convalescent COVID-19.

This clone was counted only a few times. The CDR3 DNA sequence: TGTGCCAGCAGTAGTAACTCCGGGACTAGGGGCAAAAACATTCAGTACTTC. Translation gives CASSSNSGTRGKNIQYF. V and J are TRBV5-4 and TRBJ2-4, with 8 bases matching TRBD2. The CDR3 sequence is 17 residues long. Trimming took 5 bases from V and 3 from J; bases not matched to a gene: 13. Germline CDR1 is SGHNT and CDR2 is YYREEE (reference sequence). The full variable domain, completed using reference TRBV5-4 and TRBJ2-4, is ETGVTQSPTHLIKTRGQQVTLRCSSQSGHNTVSWYQQALGQGPQFIFQYYREEENGRGNFPPRFSGLQFPNYSSELNVNALELDDSALYLCASSSNSGTRGKNIQYFGAGTRLSVL.

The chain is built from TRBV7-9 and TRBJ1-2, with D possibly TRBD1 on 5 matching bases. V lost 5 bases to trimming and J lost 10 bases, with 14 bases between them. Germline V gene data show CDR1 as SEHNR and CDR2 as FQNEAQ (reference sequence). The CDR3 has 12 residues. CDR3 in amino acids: CASSDPDSSYTF. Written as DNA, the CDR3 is TGTGCCAGCAGCGATCCCGACAGCTCCTACACCTTC.

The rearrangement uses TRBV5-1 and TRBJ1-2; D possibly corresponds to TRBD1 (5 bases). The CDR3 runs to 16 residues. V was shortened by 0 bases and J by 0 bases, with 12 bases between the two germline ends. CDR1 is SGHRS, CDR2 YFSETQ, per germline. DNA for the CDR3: TGCGCCAGCAGCTTGGCCCAGGGAACAACTAACTATGGCTACACCTTC. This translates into CASSLAQGTTNYGYTF.

For the CDR3, the DNA is TGTGCCAGACTTACGACAGGGGTCCGGTTTTTCTACGAGCAGTACTTC. Protein: CARLTTGVRFFYEQYF. V gene TRBV10-3 combines with J gene TRBJ2-7, with TRBD1 matching over 8 bases. CDR1 is ENHRY and CDR2 is SYGVKD in the germline V gene. The ends lost 10 bases at V and 3 bases at J; junction bases unmatched: 17. This CDR3 contains 16 residues.

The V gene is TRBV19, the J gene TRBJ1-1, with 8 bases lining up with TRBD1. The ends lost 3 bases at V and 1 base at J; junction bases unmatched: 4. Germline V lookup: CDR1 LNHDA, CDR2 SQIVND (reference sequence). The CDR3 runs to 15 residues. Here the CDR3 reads CASSMTGATNTEAFF. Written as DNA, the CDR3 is TGTGCCAGTAGTATGACAGGGGCGACGAACACTGAAGCTTTCTTT.

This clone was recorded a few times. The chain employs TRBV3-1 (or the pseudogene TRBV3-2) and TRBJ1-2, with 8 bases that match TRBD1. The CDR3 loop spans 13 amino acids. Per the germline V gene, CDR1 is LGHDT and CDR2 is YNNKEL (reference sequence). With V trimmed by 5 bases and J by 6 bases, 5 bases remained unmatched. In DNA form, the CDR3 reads TGTGCCAGCAGCTCCCGGACAGGGAATGGCTACACCTTC. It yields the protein CASSSRTGNGYTF.

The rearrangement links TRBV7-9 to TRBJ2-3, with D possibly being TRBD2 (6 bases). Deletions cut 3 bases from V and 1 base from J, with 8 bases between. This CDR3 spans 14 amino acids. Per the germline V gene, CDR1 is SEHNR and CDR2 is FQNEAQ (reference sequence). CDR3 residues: CASSFGGGTDTQYF. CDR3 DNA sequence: TGTGCCAGCAGCTTCGGAGGGGGCACAGATACGCAGTATTTT.

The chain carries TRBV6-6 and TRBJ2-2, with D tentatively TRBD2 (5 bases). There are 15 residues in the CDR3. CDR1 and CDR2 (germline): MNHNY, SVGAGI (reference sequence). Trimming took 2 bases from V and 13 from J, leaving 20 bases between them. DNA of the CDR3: TGTGCCAGCAGTTACACACGAGGGTCTCCGTCCGCGCTGTTTTTT. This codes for CASSYTRGSPSALFF.

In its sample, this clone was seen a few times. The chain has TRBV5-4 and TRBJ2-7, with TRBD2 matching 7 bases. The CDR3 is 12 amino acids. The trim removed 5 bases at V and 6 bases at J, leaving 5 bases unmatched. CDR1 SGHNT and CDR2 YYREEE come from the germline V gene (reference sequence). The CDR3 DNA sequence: TGTGCCAGCAGTCCTTCGGGGGGCGAGCAGTACTTC. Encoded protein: CASSPSGGEQYF.

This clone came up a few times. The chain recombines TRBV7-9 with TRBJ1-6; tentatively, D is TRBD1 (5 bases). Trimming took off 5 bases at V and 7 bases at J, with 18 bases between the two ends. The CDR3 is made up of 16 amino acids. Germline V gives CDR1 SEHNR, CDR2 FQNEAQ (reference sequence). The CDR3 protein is CASSLQGGKGNSPLHF. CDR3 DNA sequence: TGTGCCAGCAGCCTTCAGGGAGGAAAGGGGAATTCACCCCTCCACTTT.

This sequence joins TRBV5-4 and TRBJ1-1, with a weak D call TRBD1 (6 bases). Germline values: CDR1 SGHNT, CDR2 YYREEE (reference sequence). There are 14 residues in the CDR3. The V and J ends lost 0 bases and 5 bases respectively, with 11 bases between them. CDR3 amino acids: CASSLEGVRTEAFF. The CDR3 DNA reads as TGTGCCAGCAGCTTGGAGGGGGTGAGAACTGAAGCTTTCTTT.

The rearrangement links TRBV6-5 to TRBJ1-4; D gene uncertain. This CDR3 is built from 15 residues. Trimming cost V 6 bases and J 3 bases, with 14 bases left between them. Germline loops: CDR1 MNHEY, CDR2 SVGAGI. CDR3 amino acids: CASRVPAGANEKLFF. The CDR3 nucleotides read TGTGCCAGCAGAGTACCGGCCGGGGCTAATGAAAAACTGTTTTTT.

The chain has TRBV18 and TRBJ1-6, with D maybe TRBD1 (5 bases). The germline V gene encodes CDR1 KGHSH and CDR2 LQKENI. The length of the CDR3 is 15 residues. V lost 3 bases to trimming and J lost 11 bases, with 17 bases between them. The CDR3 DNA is TGTGCCAGCTCACCCTACACGGAGGGACGCGCACCCCTCCACTTT. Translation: CASSPYTEGRAPLHF.

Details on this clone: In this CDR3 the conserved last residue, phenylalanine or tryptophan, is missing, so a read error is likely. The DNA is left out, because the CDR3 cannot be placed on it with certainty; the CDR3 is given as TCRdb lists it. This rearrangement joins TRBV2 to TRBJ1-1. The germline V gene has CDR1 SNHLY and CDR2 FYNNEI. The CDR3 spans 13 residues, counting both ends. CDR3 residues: CASSPPGRGRQLM.

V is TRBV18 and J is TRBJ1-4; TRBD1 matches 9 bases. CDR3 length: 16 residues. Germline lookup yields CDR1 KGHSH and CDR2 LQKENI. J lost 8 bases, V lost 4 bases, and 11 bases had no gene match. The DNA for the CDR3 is TGTGCCAGCTCACAGTACACCGGACAGGGGAGGGAAAAACTGTTTTTT. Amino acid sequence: CASSQYTGQGREKLFF.

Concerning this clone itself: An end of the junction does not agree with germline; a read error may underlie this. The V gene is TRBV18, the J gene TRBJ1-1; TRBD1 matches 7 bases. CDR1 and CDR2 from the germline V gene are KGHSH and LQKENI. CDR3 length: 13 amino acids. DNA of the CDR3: TGTGCCAGCTCGCCACAGGGGTACACTGAAGCTTTCTTT. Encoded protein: CASSPQGYTEAFF. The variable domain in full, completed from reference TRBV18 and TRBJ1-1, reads NAGVMQNPRHLVRRRGQEARLRCSPMKGHSHVYWYRQLPEEGLKFMVYLQKENIIDESGMPKERFSAEFPKEGPSILRIQQVVRGDSAAYFCASSPQGYTEAFFGQGTRLTVV.

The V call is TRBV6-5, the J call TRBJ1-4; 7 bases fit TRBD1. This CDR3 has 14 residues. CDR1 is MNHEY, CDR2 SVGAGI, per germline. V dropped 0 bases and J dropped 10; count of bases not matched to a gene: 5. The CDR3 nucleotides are TGTGCCAGCAGTTACTCGTACAGGGGAGGAAAACTGTTTTTT. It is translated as CASSYSYRGGKLFF.

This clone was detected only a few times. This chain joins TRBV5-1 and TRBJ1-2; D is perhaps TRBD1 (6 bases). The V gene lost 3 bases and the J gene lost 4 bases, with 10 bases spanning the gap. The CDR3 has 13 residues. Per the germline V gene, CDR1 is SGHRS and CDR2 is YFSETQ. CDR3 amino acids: CASSSGEIYGYTF. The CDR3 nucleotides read TGCGCCAGCAGCTCAGGGGAGATCTATGGCTACACCTTC. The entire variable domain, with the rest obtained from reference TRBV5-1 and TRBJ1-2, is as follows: KAGVTQTPRYLIKTRGQQVTLSCSPISGHRSVSWYQQTPGQGLQFLFEYFSETQRNKGNFPGRFSGRQFSNSRSEMNVSTLELGDSALYLCASSSGEIYGYTFGSGTRLTVV.

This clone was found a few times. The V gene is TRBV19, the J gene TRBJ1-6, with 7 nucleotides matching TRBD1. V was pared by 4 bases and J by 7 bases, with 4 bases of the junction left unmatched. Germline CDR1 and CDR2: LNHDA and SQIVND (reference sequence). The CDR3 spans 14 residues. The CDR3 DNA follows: TGTGCCAGTAGTACCGGGACAGAAAATTCACCCCTCCACTTT. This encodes CASSTGTENSPLHF.

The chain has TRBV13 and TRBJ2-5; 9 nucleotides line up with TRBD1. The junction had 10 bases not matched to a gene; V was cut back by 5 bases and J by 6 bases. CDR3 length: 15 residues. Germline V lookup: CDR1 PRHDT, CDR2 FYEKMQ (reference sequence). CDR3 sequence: CASSEGQGYKQTQYF. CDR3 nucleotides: TGTGCCAGCAGCGAAGGACAGGGGTATAAGCAGACCCAGTACTTC.

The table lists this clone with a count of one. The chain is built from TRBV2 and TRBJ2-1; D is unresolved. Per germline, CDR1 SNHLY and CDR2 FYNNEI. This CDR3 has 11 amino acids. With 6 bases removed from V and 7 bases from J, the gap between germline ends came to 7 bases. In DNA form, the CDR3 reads TGTGCCAGCAGCCTACGGAATGAGCAGTTCTTC. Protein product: CASSLRNEQFF.

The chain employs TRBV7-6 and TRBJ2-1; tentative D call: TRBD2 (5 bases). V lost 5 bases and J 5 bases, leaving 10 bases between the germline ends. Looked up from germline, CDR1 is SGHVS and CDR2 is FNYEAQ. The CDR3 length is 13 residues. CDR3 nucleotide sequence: TGTGCCAGCAGCCTCGGGAACCACAATGAGCAGTTCTTC. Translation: CASSLGNHNEQFF. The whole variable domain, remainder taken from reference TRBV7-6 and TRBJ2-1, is GAGVSQSPRYKVTKRGQDVALRCDPISGHVSLYWYRQALGQGPEFLTYFNYEAQQDKSGLPNDRFSAERPEGSISTLTIQRTEQRDSAMYRCASSLGNHNEQFFGPGTRLTVL.

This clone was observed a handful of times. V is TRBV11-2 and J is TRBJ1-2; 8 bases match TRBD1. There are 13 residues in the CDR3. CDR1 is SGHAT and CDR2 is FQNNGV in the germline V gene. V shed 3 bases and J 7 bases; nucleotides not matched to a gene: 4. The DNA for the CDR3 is TGTGCCAGCAGCTTTGTCAGGGGGCTTGGCTACACCTTC. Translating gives CASSFVRGLGYTF.